A selection of T cell receptor beta chains follows, all from one sample in a study of cytomegalovirus exposure and HLA in healthy donors. Clones were sequenced by immunoSEQ multiplex PCR, and TCRdb holds only the in-frame ones, with some missing. The data contain 40,000 to 55,000 clones, approximately 70% of them singletons. The sequenced material came from PBMCs. The receptors come from a man aged 18 to 29 in good health and CMV-seronegative. The conserved cysteine and the conserved F or W are not part of the CDR3 here. Rows may omit the clone size; those that give it use once, few, many or a size class.

size: .
V: TRBV4-3
J: TRBJ1-5
CDR3: ASSQEAGGNQPQH

size: once
V: TRBV11-2
J: TRBJ2-3
CDR3: ASSLGTGDTDTQY

size: .
V: TRBV6-1
J: TRBJ1-2
CDR3: ASSERVGGNYGYT

size: .
V: TRBV30
J: TRBJ1-2
CDR3: AWSPSPGQGALKGYT

size: few
V: TRBV2
J: TRBJ1-5
CDR3: ASRGHLSNQPQH

size: few
V: TRBV29-1
J: TRBJ1-4
CDR3: SVTQGTNEKLF

size: few
V: TRBV27
J: TRBJ2-7
CDR3: ASSVGTGAYEQY

size: few
V: TRBV30
J: TRBJ2-7
CDR3: AWNRGLAGQNYEQY

size: few
V: TRBV20-1
J: TRBJ2-2
CDR3: SASRTGELF

size: .
V: TRBV15
J: TRBJ1-5
CDR3: ATSRGGAGDQPQH

size: .
V: TRBV19
J: TRBJ2-2
CDR3: ATAGTTMRELF

size: few
V: TRBV4-3
J: TRBJ2-1
CDR3: ASSLQRRDEQF

size: few
V: TRBV6-1
J: TRBJ1-4
CDR3: ASSASTSVEKLF

size: .
V: TRBV10-3
J: TRBJ1-3
CDR3: AISRQGSGNTIY

size: .
V: TRBV10-3
J: TRBJ1-1
CDR3: AISESRKEAEAF

size: few
V: TRBV27
J: TRBJ2-5
CDR3: ASSSTLGGGETQY

size: .
V: TRBV11-2
J: TRBJ2-7
CDR3: ASSLELAGGYYEQY

size: .
V: TRBV10-3
J: TRBJ2-1
CDR3: AISEEGSGSYEQF

size: .
V: TRBV7-9
J: TRBJ2-3
CDR3: ASSRIAGGLTDTQY

size: .
V: TRBV13
J: TRBJ2-7
CDR3: ASILSLTDSYEQY

size: .
V: TRBV7-9
J: TRBJ2-3
CDR3: ASSSLDTQY

size: .
V: TRBV5-1
J: TRBJ1-1
CDR3: ASSLYGGGGGEAF

size: .
V: TRBV5-1
J: TRBJ2-7
CDR3: ASSFASPRGGVGQY

size: .
V: TRBV5-4
J: TRBJ2-7
CDR3: ASSSAGEQY

size: .
V: TRBV10-3
J: TRBJ2-7
CDR3: AISEGQGYTEQY

size: few
V: TRBV4-1
J: TRBJ1-6
CDR3: ASSHTQGYNSPLH

size: .
V: TRBV7-2
J: TRBJ2-1
CDR3: ASSLILNRGHEQF

size: .
V: TRBV15
J: TRBJ1-5
CDR3: ATSKNGPNQPQH

size: few
V: TRBV6-5
J: TRBJ2-5
CDR3: ASSYVAGQETQY

size: .
V: TRBV10-2
J: TRBJ2-5
CDR3: ASRMGLTPEETQY